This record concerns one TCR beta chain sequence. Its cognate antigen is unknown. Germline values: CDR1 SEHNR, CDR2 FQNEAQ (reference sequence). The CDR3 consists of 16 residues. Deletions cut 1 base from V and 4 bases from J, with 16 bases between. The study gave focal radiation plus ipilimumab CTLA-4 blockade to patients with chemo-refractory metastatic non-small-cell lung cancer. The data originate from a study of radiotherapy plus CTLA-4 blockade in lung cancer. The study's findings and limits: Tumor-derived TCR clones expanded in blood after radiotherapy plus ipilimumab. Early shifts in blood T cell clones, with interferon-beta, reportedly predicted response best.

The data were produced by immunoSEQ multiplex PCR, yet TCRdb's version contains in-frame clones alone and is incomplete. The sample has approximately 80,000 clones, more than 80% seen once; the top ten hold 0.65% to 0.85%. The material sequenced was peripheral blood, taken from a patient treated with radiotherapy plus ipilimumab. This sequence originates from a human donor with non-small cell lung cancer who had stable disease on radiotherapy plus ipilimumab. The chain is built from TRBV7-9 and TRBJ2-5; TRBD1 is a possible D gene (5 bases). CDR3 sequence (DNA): TGTGCCAGCAGCTTAGTTGTTCTGGGGCAGGGAGAGACCCAGTACTTC. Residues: CASSLVVLGQGETQYF. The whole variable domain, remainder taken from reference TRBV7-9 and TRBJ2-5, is DTGVSQNPRHKITKRGQNVTFRCDPISEHNRLYWYRQTLGQGPEFLTYFQNEAQLEKSRLLSDRFSAERPKGSFSTLEIQRTEQGDSAMYLCASSLVVLGQGETQYFGPGTRLLVL.